The 23 T cell receptor beta chains presented below share a single source sample, sequenced in a study of blood T cell repertoires in COVID-19. Profiled with immunoSEQ multiplex PCR; TCRdb holds only in-frame clones, not every one. The profile shows just over 150,000 clones, around 85% of them singletons. The sample taken for sequencing was peripheral blood. These receptors came from a human donor with acute or convalescent COVID-19. The donor label of this sample is uncertain.

This chain joins TRBV5-6 and TRBJ1-2; perhaps TRBD1 as D (6 bases). Germline loops: CDR1 SGHDT, CDR2 YYEEEE. The CDR3 extends over 12 amino acids. V lost 1 base and J lost 6, with 7 bases in between. CDR3 sequence (DNA): TGTGCCAGCAGCTTGACAGGGAATGGCTACACCTTC. Protein sequence: CASSLTGNGYTF.

V usage is TRBV7-9 and J usage is TRBJ1-1, with D tentatively TRBD1 (5 bases). V was cut by 2 bases and J by 4 bases, with 11 bases left in between. Germline CDR1 is SEHNR and CDR2 is FQNEAQ (reference sequence). The CDR3 runs to 14 residues. In nucleotides, the CDR3 is TGTGCCAGCAGCTTACAGGGTATGATCACTGAAGCTTTCTTT. Its protein product is CASSLQGMITEAFF.

In this sample, this clone turned up once. The chain is built from TRBV6-5 and TRBJ1-2, with 11 bases fitting TRBD1. J was trimmed by 7 bases and V by 2 bases; bases with no gene match: 9. The CDR3 loop spans 16 amino acids. Germline loops: CDR1 MNHEY, CDR2 SVGAGI. CDR3 region: CASSYPKGTGGVGYTF. CDR3 sequence (DNA): TGTGCCAGCAGTTACCCTAAAGGGACAGGGGGGGTTGGCTACACCTTC.

V and J are TRBV4-1 and TRBJ2-1; D ambiguous. The CDR3 extends over 14 amino acids. From germline, CDR1 is MGHRA and CDR2 YSYEKL. The V gene lost 2 bases and the J gene lost 4 bases, with 9 bases spanning the gap. DNA for the CDR3: TGCGCCAGCAGCCAACTACTCCCTTACAATGAGCAGTTCTTC. Residues: CASSQLLPYNEQFF.

V usage is TRBV5-1 and J usage is TRBJ2-3; 7 bases agree with TRBD1. In germline, CDR1 is SGHRS, CDR2 YFSETQ. The length of the CDR3 is 14 residues. The V segment lost 3 bases and the J segment 1 base; nucleotides outside the gene matches: 2. Here the CDR3 reads CASSSQGGTDTQYF. CDR3 coding DNA: TGCGCCAGCAGCTCCCAGGGGGGCACAGATACGCAGTATTTT.

The CDR3 sequence is CSGGSYGYTF. The CDR3 DNA sequence: TGCAGCGGGGGTTCCTATGGCTACACCTTC. The V and J genes are TRBV20-1 and TRBJ1-2, with D maybe TRBD1 (5 bases). The CDR3 is 10 residues long. Germline-derived CDR1 and CDR2 are DFQATT and SNEGSKA (reference sequence).

The chain joins TRBV19 to TRBJ1-1, with D tentatively TRBD1 (6 bases). Germline values: CDR1 LNHDA, CDR2 SQIVND (reference sequence). The length of the CDR3 is 14 residues. V dropped 5 bases and J dropped 1 base, with 11 bases sitting between them. Written as DNA, the CDR3 is TGTGCCAGTAGTTATACACAGGGGAACACTGAAGCTTTCTTT. Its translation is CASSYTQGNTEAFF.

The rearrangement joins TRBV19 to TRBJ1-5, with 10 bases identical to TRBD1. The CDR3 length is 14 residues. Germline assignment: CDR1 LNHDA and CDR2 SQIVND (reference sequence). J lost 3 bases, V lost 7 bases, and 3 bases had no gene match. CDR3 amino acids: CASTGTGVNQPQHF. The CDR3 DNA reads as TGTGCCAGTACTGGGACAGGGGTCAATCAGCCCCAGCATTTT.

In its sample, this clone was seen a few times. This chain uses TRBV2 with TRBJ1-3; D may be TRBD1 (6 bases). V was cut by 3 bases and J by 4 bases, with 10 bases left in between. The CDR3 is made up of 14 amino acids. Germline assignment: CDR1 SNHLY and CDR2 FYNNEI. In DNA, the CDR3 is TGTGCCAGCAGTGATCGGGGGGCGGGAAACACCATATATTTT. Amino acids: CASSDRGAGNTIYF.

In its sample, this clone was seen once. The chain employs TRBV5-4 and TRBJ1-6; a possible D gene is TRBD1 (6 bases). The CDR3 is 15 residues long. V lost 5 bases, J lost 6 bases, and 15 bases lay in between. Germline V gene lookup returns CDR1 SGHNT and CDR2 YYREEE (reference sequence). The CDR3 here is CASRAPGQSNSPLHF. CDR3 nucleotide sequence: TGTGCCAGCAGAGCTCCGGGACAAAGTAATTCACCCCTCCACTTT.

The V call is TRBV6-4, the J call TRBJ1-3; the D is unclear. CDR3 size: 15 residues. The ends were cut back, 2 bases at V and 5 bases at J, with 13 bases in the middle. Germline V gene lookup returns CDR1 MRHNA and CDR2 SNTAGT. The CDR3 DNA reads as TGTGCCAGCAGTGACACCCAGGTTCAAAGAAACACCATATATTTT. Its translation is CASSDTQVQRNTIYF.

The chain carries TRBV5-1 and TRBJ2-2, with D possibly being TRBD1 (6 bases). Trimming took 0 bases from V and 1 from J, leaving 13 bases between them. This CDR3 contains 17 residues. Germline CDR1 and CDR2: SGHRS and YFSETQ. This chain's CDR3 is CASSLGLMTGNTGELFF. The CDR3 DNA reads as TGCGCCAGCAGCTTGGGCTTGATGACAGGGAACACCGGGGAGCTGTTTTTT.

The chain has TRBV7-2 and TRBJ1-1; no clear D. CDR3 length: 15 amino acids. CDR1 SGHTA and CDR2 FQGNSA come from the germline V gene. V was trimmed by 5 bases and J by 0 bases, leaving 13 bases between them. CDR3 DNA: TGTGCCAGCAGCACCGGAGTGAGAGTGAACACTGAAGCTTTCTTT. Translating gives CASSTGVRVNTEAFF.

V and J are TRBV3-1 (or the pseudogene TRBV3-2) and TRBJ1-1; D gene uncertain. Looked up from germline, CDR1 is LGHDT and CDR2 is YNNKEL (reference sequence). Trimming removed 4 bases from V and 0 bases from J, with 12 bases in between. The CDR3 spans 15 residues. The CDR3 coding sequence is TGTGCCAGCAGCCGGTCGGCAGGCGTGAACACTGAAGCTTTCTTT. This translates into CASSRSAGVNTEAFF.

This CDR3 is CASSLDVHRTDTQYF. The CDR3 DNA follows: TGTGCCAGCAGCTTAGATGTACACCGCACAGATACGCAGTATTTT. J is TRBJ2-3 and V is TRBV11-2; D gene unclear. The V gene lost 0 bases and the J gene lost 1 base, with 8 bases spanning the gap. The germline V gene has CDR1 SGHAT and CDR2 FQNNGV. The length of the CDR3 is 15 residues. Complete variable domain (other parts from reference TRBV11-2 and TRBJ2-3): EAGVAQSPRYKIIEKRQSVAFWCNPISGHATLYWYQQILGQGPKLLIQFQNNGVVDDSQLPKDRFSAERLKGVDSTLKIQPAKLEDSAVYLCASSLDVHRTDTQYFGPGTRLTVL.

The rearrangement joins TRBV7-9 to TRBJ1-1, with D tentatively TRBD1 (5 bases). The length of the CDR3 is 16 residues. The V and J ends lost 3 bases and 3 bases respectively, with 17 bases between them. Per the germline V gene, CDR1 is SEHNR and CDR2 is FQNEAQ (reference sequence). CDR3 sequence reads: CASSFPRESVDTEAFF. Written as DNA, the CDR3 is TGTGCCAGCAGCTTTCCCAGGGAAAGTGTGGACACTGAAGCTTTCTTT.

The chain carries TRBV15 and TRBJ2-3; 10 bases fit TRBD2. V gave up 0 bases and J gave up 5 bases; unmatched junction bases: 5. The CDR3 contains 16 residues. Germline loops: CDR1 LNHNV, CDR2 YYDKDF (reference sequence). CDR3 DNA: TGTGCCACCAGCAGAGATACTAGCGGGGTCGGAGATACGCAGTATTTT. Protein product: CATSRDTSGVGDTQYF.

The V and J genes are TRBV29-1 and TRBJ1-1, with D possibly TRBD1 on 6 matching bases. The CDR3 contains 13 residues. Germline values: CDR1 SQVTM, CDR2 ANQGSEA. V shed 7 bases and J shed 1 base, with 13 bases lying between them. CDR3: CSARGGRNTEAFF. The CDR3 nucleotides read TGCAGCGCCCGAGGGGGACGGAACACTGAAGCTTTCTTT.

The chain has TRBV7-3 and TRBJ1-6; a weak D match, TRBD1 (6 bases). Germline lookup yields CDR1 SGHTA and CDR2 FQGTGA. This CDR3 comprises 14 residues. Trimming stripped 3 bases from V and 6 bases from J, with 9 bases between. The CDR3 DNA follows: TGTGCCAGCAGCTTTTCAGGGGTTAATTCACCCCTCCACTTT. Protein: CASSFSGVNSPLHF. The full variable domain, its missing parts supplied by reference TRBV7-3 and TRBJ1-6, is GAGVSQTPSNKVTEKGKYVELRCDPISGHTALYWYRQSLGQGPEFLIYFQGTGAADDSGLPNDRFFAVRPEGSVSTLKIQRTERGDSAVYLCASSFSGVNSPLHFGNGTRLTVT.

The CDR3 protein is CASSQAGTGGYTF. The DNA of the CDR3 is TGTGCCAGCAGTCAAGCGGGGACGGGAGGCTACACCTTC. The V call is TRBV7-8, the J call TRBJ1-2; D possibly corresponds to TRBD1 (5 bases). V was pared by 6 bases and J by 8 bases, with 16 bases between. The CDR3 is 13 residues long. Germline lookup yields CDR1 SGHVS and CDR2 FQNEAQ.

V gene TRBV5-4 combines with J gene TRBJ1-2; 7 nucleotides line up with TRBD1. This CDR3 is 15 amino acids long. The ends lost 3 bases at V and 3 bases at J; junction bases unmatched: 8. The germline gives CDR1 SGHNT, CDR2 YYREEE (reference sequence). The CDR3 nucleotides read TGTGCCAGCAGCTCTCGACAGGGCTCGTACTATGGCTACACCTTC. The encoded protein is CASSSRQGSYYGYTF.

This clone was seen more than once but under ten times. The chain is built from TRBV4-2 and TRBJ2-5; 7 nucleotides line up with TRBD2. V shed 1 base and J 3 bases; nucleotides not matched to a gene: 8. The CDR3 is 16 residues long. The germline V gene encodes CDR1 LGHNA and CDR2 YNFKEQ. In nucleotides, the CDR3 is TGTGCCAGCAGCCAAGGGGCTAGCGGAGCTAAAGAGACCCAGTACTTC. Its translation: CASSQGASGAKETQYF.

The chain recombines TRBV9 with TRBJ1-3; D call uncertain. With 2 bases removed from V and 1 base from J, the gap between germline ends came to 7 bases. From germline, CDR1 is SGDLS and CDR2 YYNGEE. This CDR3 has 14 residues. CDR3 sequence: CASSVISSGNTIYF. The CDR3 coding sequence is TGTGCCAGCAGCGTTATATCTTCTGGAAACACCATATATTTT. Full variable domain (missing parts from reference TRBV9 and TRBJ1-3): DSGVTQTPKHLITATGQRVTLRCSPRSGDLSVYWYQQSLDQGLQFLIQYYNGEERAKGNILERFSAQQFPDLHSELNLSSLELGDSALYFCASSVISSGNTIYFGEGSWLTVV.